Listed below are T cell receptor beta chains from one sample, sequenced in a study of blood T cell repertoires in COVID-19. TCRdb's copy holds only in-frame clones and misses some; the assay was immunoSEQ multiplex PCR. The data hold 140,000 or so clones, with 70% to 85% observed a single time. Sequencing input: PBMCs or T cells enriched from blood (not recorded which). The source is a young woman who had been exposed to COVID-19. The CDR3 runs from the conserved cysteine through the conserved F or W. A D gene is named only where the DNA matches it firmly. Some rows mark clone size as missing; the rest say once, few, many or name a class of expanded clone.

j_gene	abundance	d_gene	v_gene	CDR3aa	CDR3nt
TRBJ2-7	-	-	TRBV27	CASSSTGVYEQYF	TGTGCCAGCAGTTCTACCGGGGTTTACGAGCAGTACTTC
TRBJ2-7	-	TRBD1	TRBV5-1	CASSLPGQEPTYEQYF	TGCGCCAGCAGCTTGCCCGGACAGGAACCCACCTACGAGCAGTACTTC
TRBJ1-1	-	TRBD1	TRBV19	CASSIGTGRTEAFF	TGTGCCAGTAGTATCGGGACAGGCAGAACTGAAGCTTTCTTT
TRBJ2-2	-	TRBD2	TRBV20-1	CSASPGLAGGELFF	TGCAGTGCTAGTCCGGGACTAGCGGGAGGAGAGCTGTTTTTT
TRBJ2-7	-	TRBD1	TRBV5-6	CASSLPGQNYEQYF	TGTGCCAGCAGCTTACCGGGACAGAACTACGAGCAGTACTTC
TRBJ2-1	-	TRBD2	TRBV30	CAWSELAGFNEQFF	TGTGCCTGGAGTGAACTAGCGGGGTTCAATGAGCAGTTCTTC
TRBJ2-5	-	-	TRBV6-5	CASSNRDTQYF	TGTGCCAGCAGCAACCGGGATACCCAGTACTTC
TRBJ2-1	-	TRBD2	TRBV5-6	CASSLESGGYNEQFF	TGTGCCAGCAGCTTGGAGTCCGGGGGGTACAATGAGCAGTTCTTC
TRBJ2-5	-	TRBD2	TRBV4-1	CASSQAYRGLAGGPDETQYF	TGCGCCAGCAGCCAAGCCTACCGGGGACTAGCGGGAGGGCCGGATGAGACCCAGTACTTC
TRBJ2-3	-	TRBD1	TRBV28	CASRGRDRAVDTQYF	TGTGCCAGCAGGGGCCGGGACAGGGCTGTAGATACGCAGTATTTT
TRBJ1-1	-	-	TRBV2	CASSEALAGTMNTEAFF	TGTGCCAGCAGTGAAGCGCTTGCAGGTACCATGAACACTGAAGCTTTCTTT
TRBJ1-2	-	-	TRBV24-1	CATSDSRGGQGYTF	TGTGCCACCAGTGATTCGAGGGGGGGCCAAGGCTACACCTTC
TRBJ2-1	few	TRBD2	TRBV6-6	CASSPGAGEYNEQFF	TGTGCCAGCAGTCCTGGAGCGGGAGAGTACAATGAGCAGTTCTTC
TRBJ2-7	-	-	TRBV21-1	CASSPQVAGEGYEQYF	TGTGCCAGCAGTCCACAGGTAGCGGGAGAAGGCTACGAGCAGTACTTC
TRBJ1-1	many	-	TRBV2	CASSGPLGTSNTEAFF	TGTGCCAGCAGTGGGCCCCTCGGGACATCGAACACTGAAGCTTTCTTT
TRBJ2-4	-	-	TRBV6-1	CASSERGDMDIQYF	TGTGCCAGCAGTGAAAGAGGGGACATGGACATTCAGTACTTC
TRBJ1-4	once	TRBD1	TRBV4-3	CASSPGTGTGGLPTNEKLFF	TGCGCCAGCAGCCCCGGGACCGGGACAGGGGGCTTACCAACTAATGAAAAACTGTTTTTT
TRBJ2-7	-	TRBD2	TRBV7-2	CASSLVSGKGEQYF	TGTGCCAGCAGCTTAGTTAGCGGGAAAGGCGAGCAGTACTTC
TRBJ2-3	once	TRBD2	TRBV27	CATTSGRVTDTQYF	TGTGCCACAACTAGCGGGAGGGTCACAGATACGCAGTATTTT
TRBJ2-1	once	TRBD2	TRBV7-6	CASSSGSGSSYNEQFF	TGTGCCAGCAGCTCCGGAAGCGGGAGCTCCTACAATGAGCAGTTCTTC
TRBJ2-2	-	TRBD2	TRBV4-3	CASSQEMSGRSTGELFF	TGCGCCAGCAGCCAAGAAATGAGCGGGAGGTCCACCGGGGAGCTGTTTTTT
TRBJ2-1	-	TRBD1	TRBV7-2	CASSRWTGGPNEQFF	TGTGCCAGCAGCCGTTGGACAGGGGGACCCAATGAGCAGTTCTTC
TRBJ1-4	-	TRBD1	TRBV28	CASSHGTVANEKLFF	TGTGCCAGCAGTCACGGGACAGTCGCTAATGAAAAACTGTTTTTT
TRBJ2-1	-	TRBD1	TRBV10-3	CAISDLGGQGDAYNEQFF	TGTGCCATCAGTGACCTGGGGGGACAGGGGGACGCCTACAATGAGCAGTTCTTC
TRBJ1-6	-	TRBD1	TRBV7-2	CASSSRWTGFNNSPLHF	TGTGCCAGCAGCTCCAGGTGGACAGGATTCAATAATTCACCCCTCCACTTT
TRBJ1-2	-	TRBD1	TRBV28	CASSPGQGDGYTF	TGTGCCAGCAGCCCGGGACAGGGGGATGGCTACACCTTC
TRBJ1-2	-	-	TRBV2	CASSEQGAYGYTF	TGTGCCAGCAGTGAACAGGGCGCCTATGGCTACACCTTC
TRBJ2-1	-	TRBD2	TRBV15	CATYRLAGGYTYNEQFF	TGTGCCACCTACCGACTAGCGGGAGGGTATACTTACAATGAGCAGTTCTTC
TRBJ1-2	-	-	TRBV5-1	CASTFVGGDGYTF	TGCGCCAGCACCTTTGTTGGGGGGGATGGCTACACCTTC
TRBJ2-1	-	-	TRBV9	CASSASSEQFF	TGTGCCAGCAGCGCCTCTAGCGAGCAGTTCTTC
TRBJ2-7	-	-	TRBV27	CASSATTGSREQYF	TGTGCCAGCAGTGCGACCACCGGGAGCAGGGAGCAGTACTTC
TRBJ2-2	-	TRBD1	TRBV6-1	CASSETTGATGELFF	TGTGCCAGCAGTGAAACAACAGGGGCCACCGGGGAGCTGTTTTTT
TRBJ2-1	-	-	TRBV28	CASSLLEHEQFF	TGTGCCAGCAGTTTACTAGAGCATGAGCAGTTCTTC
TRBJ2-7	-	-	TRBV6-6	CASSHSRGLGPFRDEQYF	TGTGCCAGCAGTCACAGCAGGGGTTTGGGGCCGTTTCGGGACGAGCAGTACTTC
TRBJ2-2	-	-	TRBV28	CASNPAGSGSGELFF	TGTGCCAGCAATCCCGCGGGCAGCGGTTCCGGGGAGCTGTTTTTT
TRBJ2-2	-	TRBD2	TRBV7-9	CATGGLAVNTGELFF	TGTGCCACAGGGGGACTAGCAGTCAACACCGGGGAGCTGTTTTTT
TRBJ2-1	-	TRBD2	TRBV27	CASSLAGARSYNEQFF	TGTGCCAGCAGTTTAGCGGGAGCTCGCTCCTACAATGAGCAGTTCTTC
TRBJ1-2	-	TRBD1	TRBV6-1	CASSEDRDRYTF	TGTGCCAGCAGTGAGGACAGGGATCGCTACACCTTC
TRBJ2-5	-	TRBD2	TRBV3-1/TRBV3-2	CASSQEGGWVRETQYF	TGTGCCAGCAGCCAAGAGGGGGGGTGGGTGAGAGAGACCCAGTACTTC
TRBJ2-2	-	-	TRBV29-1	CSVVPQSNTGELFF	TGCAGCGTTGTACCGCAGTCGAACACCGGGGAGCTGTTTTTT
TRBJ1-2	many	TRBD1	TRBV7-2	CASRKQGASGYTF	TGTGCCAGCAGAAAACAGGGGGCGAGCGGCTACACCTTC
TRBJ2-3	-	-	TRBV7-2	CASSLGPRRADTQYF	TGTGCCAGCAGCTTAGGGCCCCGGCGGGCGGATACGCAGTATTTT
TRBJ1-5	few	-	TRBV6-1	CASSESTASREPQHF	TGTGCCAGCAGTGAATCGACAGCCTCCCGCGAGCCCCAGCATTTT
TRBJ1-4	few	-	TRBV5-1	CASSRGEPVNEKLFF	TGCGCCAGCAGCCGGGGGGAGCCAGTTAATGAAAAACTGTTTTTT
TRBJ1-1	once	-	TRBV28	CASSQAGQGPTEAFF	TGTGCCAGCAGCCAGGCAGGGCAGGGTCCCACTGAAGCTTTCTTT
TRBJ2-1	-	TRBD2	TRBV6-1	CASSEASAWGLAGVLVNEQFF	TGTGCCAGCAGTGAAGCCTCCGCGTGGGGACTAGCGGGAGTTTTGGTCAATGAGCAGTTCTTC
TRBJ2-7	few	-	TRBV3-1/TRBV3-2	CASSRSYEQYF	TGTGCCAGCAGTCGTTCCTACGAGCAGTACTTC
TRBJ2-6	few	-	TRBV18	CASSPLAGSGANVLTF	TGTGCCAGCTCACCCCTTGCAGGGTCCGGGGCCAACGTCCTGACTTTC
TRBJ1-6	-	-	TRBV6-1	CASSEALDSYNSPLHF	TGTGCCAGCAGTGAAGCGCTTGACAGCTACAATTCACCCCTCCACTTT
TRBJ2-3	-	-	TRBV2	CASSRGGFGTDTQYF	TGTGCCAGCAGCCGCGGGGGCTTTGGTACAGATACGCAGTATTTT
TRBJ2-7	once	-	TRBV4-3	CASSQEVSGTYEQYF	TGCGCCAGCAGCCAAGAGGTTTCAGGGACTTACGAGCAGTACTTC
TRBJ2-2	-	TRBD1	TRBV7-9	CASSPGTANTGELFF	TGTGCCAGCAGTCCCGGGACAGCGAACACCGGGGAGCTGTTTTTT
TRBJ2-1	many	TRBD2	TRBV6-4	CASSDSSSGINEQFF	TGTGCCAGCAGTGACTCGTCAAGCGGGATAAATGAGCAGTTCTTC
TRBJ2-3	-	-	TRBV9	CASSVDGIGDTQYF	TGTGCCAGCAGCGTAGACGGGATTGGGGATACGCAGTATTTT
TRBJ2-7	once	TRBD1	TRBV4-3	CASSQEPGQGHEQYF	TGCGCCAGCAGCCAAGAACCGGGACAGGGGCACGAGCAGTACTTC
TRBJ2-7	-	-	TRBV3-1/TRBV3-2	CASSQSREQYF	TGTGCCAGCAGCCAATCCCGCGAGCAGTACTTC
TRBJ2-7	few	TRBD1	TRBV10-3	CAISGALTGISYEQYF	TGTGCCATCAGTGGGGCCTTGACAGGGATCTCCTACGAGCAGTACTTC